Shown below are 28 T cell receptor beta chains from a single sample sequenced in a study of T cell repertoires in ileal Crohn's disease. The repertoire was sequenced with immunoSEQ multiplex PCR; TCRdb's copy has only in-frame clones and lacks some. Found here are 2,000 to 3,000 clones, 70% to 90% of them singletons; the top ten hold over 7%. The source material was ileal tissue. The receptors derive from an adult with Crohn's disease.

The V gene is TRBV30, the J gene TRBJ2-3; D assignment may be TRBD1 or TRBD2 (6 bases each). This CDR3 comprises 15 residues. Germline V gene sequence: CDR1 GTSNPN, CDR2 SVGIG (reference sequence). V was cut by 3 bases and J by 5 bases, with 18 bases left in between. The CDR3 coding sequence is TGTGCCTGGAGCCCGCCTGGGGGGCGCAGAGATACGCAGTATTTT. It specifies CAWSPPGGRRDTQYF.

This clone has more than one count but fewer than ten. The chain combines TRBV5-1 with TRBJ2-5, with 7 nucleotides matching TRBD2. The CDR3 runs to 14 residues. Germline loops: CDR1 SGHRS, CDR2 YFSETQ. The trim removed 4 bases at V and 2 bases at J, leaving 5 bases unmatched. CDR3 loop: CASSPGGSQETQYF. DNA of the CDR3: TGCGCCAGCAGCCCGGGCGGGAGTCAAGAGACCCAGTACTTC.

The chain joins TRBV12-1 to TRBJ2-2; the table's D call, TRBD2, was not checked against the DNA. TRBV12-1 is classified as a pseudogene. The CDR3 has 16 amino acids. The CDR3 nucleotides are TGTGCCAGCAGCTTACTAGCGGGAGCGAACACCGGGGAGCTGTTTTTT. Translation gives CASSLLAGANTGELFF.

The genes are TRBV4-2 and TRBJ2-5, with 7 bases aligning to TRBD2. The CDR3 runs 17 residues. Germline CDR1 LGHNA, CDR2 YNFKEQ. V shed 3 bases, J shed 2 bases, and the junction held 12 bases outside the gene matches. The CDR3 protein is CASSQAGIAGVQETQYF. The CDR3, as DNA: TGTGCCAGCAGCCAGGCGGGCATAGCGGGCGTACAAGAGACCCAGTACTTC.

This chain connects TRBV29-1 to TRBJ1-1; TRBD1 matches 9 bases. The CDR3 is 13 amino acids. CDR1 and CDR2 from the germline V gene are SQVTM and ANQGSEA. The ends lost 6 bases at V and 5 bases at J; junction bases unmatched: 7. The CDR3 DNA reads as TGCAGCGTAGAAAAGACAGGGGGAACTGAAGCTTTCTTT. It yields the protein CSVEKTGGTEAFF. Drawing the rest from reference TRBV29-1 and TRBJ1-1, the complete variable domain is SAVISQKPSRDICQRGTSLTIQCQVDSQVTMMFWYRQQPGQSLTLIATANQGSEATYESGFVIDKFPISRPNLTFSTLTVSNMSPEDSSIYLCSVEKTGGTEAFFGQGTRLTVV.

The gene calls are TRBV19 and TRBJ1-3; no firm D call. Trimming removed 5 bases from V and 0 bases from J, with 8 bases in between. CDR1 is LNHDA and CDR2 is SQIVND in the germline V gene (reference sequence). CDR3 size: 14 residues. In nucleotides, the CDR3 is TGTGCCAGTAGTGAACAGCGCTCTGGAAACACCATATATTTT. Its protein is CASSEQRSGNTIYF.

The chain links TRBV7-9 to TRBJ1-2; TRBD1 matches 8 bases. V shed 5 bases and J 6 bases; nucleotides not matched to a gene: 8. Germline values: CDR1 SEHNR, CDR2 FQNEAQ (reference sequence). CDR3 length equals 14 residues. CDR3 amino acids: CASSARTGSNGYTF. The CDR3 DNA reads TGTGCCAGCAGCGCCCGGACAGGGAGTAATGGCTACACCTTC.

This clone was detected once. The CDR3 nucleotides read TGTGCCATCAGGGGGGACAGCTCCTATGGCTACACCTTC. This translates into CAIRGDSSYGYTF. This chain uses TRBV10-3 with TRBJ1-2; 7 nucleotides agree with TRBD1. J gave up 4 bases and V 6 bases, and 5 bases lay outside the gene matches. The germline CDR1 and CDR2 sequences are ENHRY and SYGVKD. The CDR3 loop spans 13 amino acids.

This sequence joins TRBV7-2 and TRBJ2-1; D is ambiguous. The germline V and J ends were trimmed by 1 base and 0 bases, with 7 bases remaining between them. CDR1 is SGHTA and CDR2 is FQGNSA in the germline V gene. The CDR3 has 15 amino acids. In nucleotides, the CDR3 is TGTGCCAGCAGCTTAGAAGGCCCCTCCTACAATGAGCAGTTCTTC. Translation gives CASSLEGPSYNEQFF.

V usage is TRBV5-1 and J usage is TRBJ2-5; weak D call: TRBD2 (6 bases). The J call may be in error: the DNA end matches TRBJ2-7 better. CDR1 and CDR2 from the germline V gene are SGHRS and YFSETQ. There are 16 residues in the CDR3. CDR3 sequence reads: CASSLEVGGAIYEQYF. The CDR3 coding sequence is TGCGCCAGCAGCTTGGAGGTTGGCGGGGCGATATACGAGCAGTACTTC.

The table lists this clone with a count of one. The chain recombines TRBV6-5 with TRBJ1-4; no clear D gene. V was pared by 0 bases and J by 2 bases, with 7 bases between. The CDR3 extends over 15 amino acids. Germline V gene sequence: CDR1 MNHEY, CDR2 SVGAGI. The CDR3 coding sequence is TGTGCCAGCAGTTACTCCCCAGCCACTAATGAAAAACTGTTTTTT. This gives the protein CASSYSPATNEKLFF.

The rearrangement links TRBV4-1 to TRBJ2-7; the D gene is possibly TRBD1 (6 bases). Germline V gives CDR1 MGHRA, CDR2 YSYEKL. The CDR3 consists of 14 residues. Trimming left V 0 bases short and J 2 bases short, with 8 bases between. Written as DNA, the CDR3 is TGCGCCAGCAGCCAAGACAGGGGCCCCTACGAGCAGTACTTC. Its translation: CASSQDRGPYEQYF.

The chain employs TRBV18 and TRBJ2-1, with 16 bases that match TRBD2. This CDR3 comprises 17 residues. J was trimmed by 7 bases and V by 3 bases; bases with no gene match: 6. CDR1 and CDR2 (germline): KGHSH, LQKENI. The CDR3 DNA reads TGTGCCAGCTCACCGGGGACTAGCGGGAGGGCCGGAAATGAGCAGTTCTTC. Amino acid sequence: CASSPGTSGRAGNEQFF.

This chain connects TRBV19 to TRBJ1-6, with TRBD1 as a possible D gene (5 bases). Trimming took 10 bases from V and 10 from J, leaving 14 bases between them. CDR1 is LNHDA, CDR2 SQIVND, per germline (reference sequence). CDR3 size: 12 residues. Here the CDR3 reads CANRQRWSPLHF. For the CDR3, the DNA is TGTGCCAATAGACAGCGATGGTCACCCCTCCACTTT.

The chain links TRBV11-2 to TRBJ2-7; TRBD1 aligns across 9 bases. Germline assignment: CDR1 SGHAT and CDR2 FQNNGV. The V gene end was trimmed by 5 bases and the J gene end by 2 bases; junction bases not matched to a gene: 7. The CDR3 spans 15 residues. In DNA, the CDR3 is TGTGCCAGCAGCCAAGGACAGGGGTCAGCCTACGAGCAGTACTTC. Translated, it gives CASSQGQGSAYEQYF.

This chain connects TRBV18 to TRBJ1-1, with 8 bases matching TRBD1. After removal of 1 base from V and 0 bases from J, the junction contained 10 bases not matched to a gene. Germline CDR1 reads KGHSH; CDR2 reads LQKENI. The CDR3 loop spans 18 amino acids. The chain's CDR3 is CASSPRGTGGQMNTEAFF. The DNA for the CDR3 is TGTGCCAGCTCACCACGGGGGACAGGTGGTCAAATGAACACTGAAGCTTTCTTT.

The chain recombines TRBV11-3 with TRBJ2-1, with 14 bases fitting TRBD2. This CDR3 is built from 17 residues. From germline, CDR1 is SGHNT and CDR2 YENEEA. Trimming at V came to 6 bases and at J to 7 bases, leaving 11 bases not matched to a gene. The CDR3 region is CASSYDGTSGRVNEQFF. The DNA for the CDR3 is TGTGCCAGCAGTTACGACGGGACTAGCGGGAGAGTGAATGAGCAGTTCTTC.

The CDR3 DNA reads as TGTGCCAGCAGTGAAGCCAGGGGGCTCAATCAGCCCCAGCATTTT. This gives the protein CASSEARGLNQPQHF. The chain is built from TRBV25-1 and TRBJ1-5, with 8 nucleotides matching TRBD1. Germline CDR1 is MGHDK and CDR2 is SYGVNS. This CDR3 is built from 15 residues. Trimming took 2 bases from V and 3 from J; bases not matched to a gene: 3.

The chain joins TRBV11-1 to TRBJ2-7, with a tentative D call TRBD1 (5 bases). The CDR3 is made up of 13 amino acids. The germline V gene encodes CDR1 SGHAT and CDR2 FQDESV (reference sequence). V lost 5 bases and J 2 bases, leaving 10 bases between the germline ends. The CDR3 spells CASSEQATYEQYF. The CDR3 DNA sequence: TGTGCCAGCAGCGAACAGGCTACCTACGAGCAGTACTTC. Based on the CDR3 plus reference TRBV11-1 and TRBJ2-7, the full variable domain is EAEVAQSPRYKITEKSQAVAFWCDPISGHATLYWYRQILGQGPELLVQFQDESVVDDSQLPKDRFSAERLKGVDSTLKIQPAELGDSAMYLCASSEQATYEQYFGPGTRLTVT.

This clone was counted once. The chain uses TRBV2 and TRBJ2-5; 11 nucleotides match TRBD1. Germline values: CDR1 SNHLY, CDR2 FYNNEI. V was pared by 5 bases and J by 5 bases, with 7 bases of the junction left unmatched. The CDR3 runs 15 residues. CDR3 nucleotide sequence: TGTGCCAGCAGTATCGGACAGGGGGCTTGGGAGACCCAGTACTTC. Its protein product is CASSIGQGAWETQYF.

This chain links TRBV10-2 with TRBJ1-1, with 7 bases matching TRBD1. Trimming took 6 bases from V and 1 from J; bases not matched to a gene: 8. The germline V gene encodes CDR1 WSHSY and CDR2 SAAADI. The CDR3 totals 15 residues. The DNA for the CDR3 is TGCGCCAGCAGACCGACTACAGGGGCGAACACTGAAGCTTTCTTT. Amino acid sequence: CASRPTTGANTEAFF.

This chain joins TRBV4-2 and TRBJ1-3; D might be TRBD1 (5 bases). V shed 3 bases and J shed 0 bases, with 12 bases lying between them. Looked up from germline, CDR1 is LGHNA and CDR2 is YNFKEQ. There are 16 residues in the CDR3. The CDR3 DNA follows: TGTGCCAGCAGCCATCTCGATAGGGGCTCTGGAAACACCATATATTTT. This sequence encodes CASSHLDRGSGNTIYF.

This clone was counted once. The rearrangement uses TRBV4-1 and TRBJ1-5; D call uncertain. Trimming removed 4 bases at V and 1 base at J, with 20 bases between. Looked up from germline, CDR1 is MGHRA and CDR2 is YSYEKL. This CDR3 is 18 amino acids long. CDR3 sequence (DNA): TGCGCCAGCAGCCCCCATTCGGGCCCGGCGGAGAGCAATCAGCCCCAGCATTTT. It codes for CASSPHSGPAESNQPQHF.

The chain employs TRBV29-1 and TRBJ1-2; D gene unclear. Germline V gene sequence: CDR1 SQVTM, CDR2 ANQGSEA. V was shortened by 0 bases and J by 6 bases, with 8 bases between the two germline ends. The CDR3 sequence is 12 residues long. The CDR3 DNA reads TGCAGCGTTGAAGAAGGCAGAGATGGCTACACCTTC. This encodes CSVEEGRDGYTF.

The CDR3 bases are TGCGCCAGCAGCTTGACTAGTGGGGAGACCCAGTACTTC. Translated, it gives CASSLTSGETQYF. V is TRBV5-1 and J is TRBJ2-5; TRBD2 is a possible D gene (5 bases). The CDR3 extends over 13 amino acids. CDR1 SGHRS and CDR2 YFSETQ come from the germline V gene. V lost 1 base, J lost 5 bases, and 9 bases lay in between.

This clone was seen a single time. An end of the junction does not agree with germline; a read error may underlie this. The chain uses TRBV7-7 and TRBJ2-5; TRBD2 might be the D (7 bases). CDR1 SSHAT and CDR2 FNYEAQ come from the germline V gene (reference sequence). CDR3 length equals 15 residues. CDR3 in amino acids: CASSPRGGRQETQYF. The CDR3 coding sequence is TGTGCTAGCAGCCCAAGGGGGGGACGCCAAGAGACCCAGTACTTC.

This sequence joins TRBV7-9 and TRBJ1-3; tentative D call: TRBD1 (5 bases). The V end lost 0 bases, the J end lost 3 bases, and 9 bases lay between the germline ends. The germline CDR1 and CDR2 sequences are SEHNR and FQNEAQ (reference sequence). The CDR3 is 15 amino acids. The CDR3 DNA reads as TGTGCCAGCAGCTTAGCAACAGGACGTGGAAACACCATATATTTT. It yields the protein CASSLATGRGNTIYF. The full variable domain, in which reference TRBV7-9 and TRBJ1-3 provide the parts outside the CDR3, is DTGVSQNPRHKITKRGQNVTFRCDPISEHNRLYWYRQTLGQGPEFLTYFQNEAQLEKSRLLSDRFSAERPKGSFSTLEIQRTEQGDSAMYLCASSLATGRGNTIYFGEGSWLTVV.

This rearrangement joins TRBV5-1 to TRBJ2-7; 8 nucleotides agree with TRBD2. Trimming removed 6 bases from V and 3 bases from J; junction bases left unmatched: 5. Germline loops: CDR1 SGHRS, CDR2 YFSETQ. The CDR3 sequence is 13 residues long. The CDR3 region has the DNA TGCGCCAGCACGACAAGCGGGAGCTACGAGCAGTACTTC. It is translated as CASTTSGSYEQYF.